This T cell receptor beta chain was recovered during a study of early T cells in non-severe SARS-CoV-2 infection. Study-level information: Chains stayed unpaired after sequencing of bulk RNA from unsorted whole blood.

Study outcomes and limitations: Sequences matched to VDJdb favored anti-spike CD8 responses, while private and CD4 specificities were missed.

Individual cDNA molecules received unique molecular identifiers. MiXCR, applied by TCRdb to the 5' RACE reads, yields one record per CDR3 protein. The sample lists around 92,000 distinct CDR3 sequences, 11% occurring once. The ends were cut back, 1 base at V and 4 bases at J, with 8 bases in the middle. The germline V gene has CDR1 LNHNV and CDR2 YYDKDF (reference sequence). The CDR3 covers 15 residues. This clonotype was seen many times. Its cognate antigen is unknown. The source of this sequence is an adult who was a healthcare worker with PCR-confirmed SARS-CoV-2 infection or an uninfected control (not recorded which). The sample consisted of whole blood. The chain links TRBV15 to TRBJ2-6, with a possible D match to TRBD2 (5 bases). CDR3 bases: TGTGCCACCAGCAGAGTCGGGATCGGGGCCAACGTCCTGACTTTC. Its protein is CATSRVGIGANVLTF.